A selection of T cell receptor beta chains follows, all from one sample in a study of shared clonotypes between healthy human individuals. Profiled with immunoSEQ multiplex PCR; TCRdb holds only in-frame clones, not every one. The table has under 1,100,000 clones, approximately 78% seen once; the top ten hold more than 0.55%. The sequencing input was memory CD4+ T cells from PBMCs. Receptors originate from a man younger than 35 in good health. Some clones in this sample may be carry-over from other donors' samples. The CDR3 runs from the conserved cysteine through the conserved F or W. The order of the fields is V gene, clone size, J gene, D gene, CDR3 DNA, CDR3 protein. A D gene is named only where the DNA matches it firmly. Clone size is not always given. Where it is, it says once, few, many or a class for expanded clones.

V: TRBV5-4
size: .
J: TRBJ2-2
D: .
DNA: TGTGCCAGCAGCTTGAGGGTCCCCGGGGAGCTGTTTTTT
CDR3: CASSLRVPGELFF

V: TRBV7-2
size: .
J: TRBJ1-1
D: .
DNA: TGTGCCAGCAGCTTCAGACCTCGGACTGAAGCTTTCTTT
CDR3: CASSFRPRTEAFF

V: TRBV7-9
size: once
J: TRBJ2-1
D: .
DNA: TGTGCCAGCAGCTTATCAGGCTACCTTATCGACAATGAGCAGTTCTTC
CDR3: CASSLSGYLIDNEQFF

V: TRBV2
size: many
J: TRBJ1-5
D: .
DNA: TGTGCCAGCACCCCGACCTCCCCCAGCGCGCAGCCCCAGCATTTT
CDR3: CASTPTSPSAQPQHF

V: TRBV2
size: few
J: TRBJ2-7
D: TRBD1
DNA: TGTGCCAGCAGTGTACAGGGGGCGCGATACGAGCAGTACTTC
CDR3: CASSVQGARYEQYF

V: TRBV7-2
size: .
J: TRBJ2-7
D: .
DNA: TGTGCCAGCAGCTTAGGAGGACAAGCCTACGAGCAGTACTTC
CDR3: CASSLGGQAYEQYF

V: TRBV18
size: few
J: TRBJ2-7
D: .
DNA: TGTGCCAGCTCACCATTCTCGGGCGGCGACGAGCAGTACTTC
CDR3: CASSPFSGGDEQYF

V: TRBV7-3
size: .
J: TRBJ2-3
D: TRBD2
DNA: TGTGCCAGCAGCTCTAGCGGTGATACGCAGTATTTT
CDR3: CASSSSGDTQYF

V: TRBV5-1
size: .
J: TRBJ1-3
D: .
DNA: TGCGCCAGCAGCCCACAGGCCAGCTCTGGAAACACCATATATTTT
CDR3: CASSPQASSGNTIYF

V: TRBV14
size: .
J: TRBJ1-2
D: .
DNA: TGTGCCAGCAGCCAAGATACGAGGGTTGGGGGCTACACCTTC
CDR3: CASSQDTRVGGYTF

V: TRBV27
size: .
J: TRBJ1-2
D: .
DNA: TGTGCCAGCAGTCCTGGCCCTAGGAACTATGGCTACACCTTC
CDR3: CASSPGPRNYGYTF

V: TRBV28
size: .
J: TRBJ1-3
D: .
DNA: TGTGCCAGCAGTTTCTCCCTTGGACAGTCGTCTGGAAACACCATATATTTT
CDR3: CASSFSLGQSSGNTIYF

V: TRBV11-2
size: .
J: TRBJ2-3
D: .
DNA: TGTGCCAGCAGCTTAGATGCCCGGAAGGGCAAAACAGATACGCAGTATTTT
CDR3: CASSLDARKGKTDTQYF

V: TRBV9
size: .
J: TRBJ1-2
D: .
DNA: TGTGCCAGCAGCCCCATAGCTCAAAACTATGGCTACACCTTC
CDR3: CASSPIAQNYGYTF

V: TRBV7-8
size: .
J: TRBJ2-1
D: .
DNA: TGTGCCAGCAGCCCCGACGGCAGTGAGCAGTTCTTC
CDR3: CASSPDGSEQFF

V: TRBV7-2
size: .
J: TRBJ1-1
D: TRBD1
DNA: TGTGCCAGCAGCGCCTATCCAGGGGGCAACACTGAAGCTTTCTTT
CDR3: CASSAYPGGNTEAFF

V: TRBV9
size: .
J: TRBJ2-1
D: TRBD1
DNA: TGTGCCAGCAGCGCCGGGACAGTCAATTACAATGAGCAGTTCTTC
CDR3: CASSAGTVNYNEQFF

V: TRBV5-1
size: once
J: TRBJ2-7
D: TRBD2
DNA: TGCGCCAGCAGCTATGGACTAGCGGGAGCTACCTACGAGCAGTACTTC
CDR3: CASSYGLAGATYEQYF

V: TRBV5-1
size: .
J: TRBJ2-1
D: .
DNA: TGCGCCAGCAGCCTTTCCGGGGGCGGGCGGGATGAGCAGTTCTTC
CDR3: CASSLSGGGRDEQFF

V: TRBV11-2
size: .
J: TRBJ2-3
D: TRBD2
DNA: TGTGCCAGCAGCGCCTGGACTAGCGCCACAGATACGCAGTATTTT
CDR3: CASSAWTSATDTQYF

V: TRBV28
size: .
J: TRBJ1-5
D: .
DNA: TGTGCCAGCAGTTTTGTGGGACGGGGGAATCAGCCCCAGCATTTT
CDR3: CASSFVGRGNQPQHF

V: TRBV4-1
size: few
J: TRBJ2-4
D: .
DNA: TGCGCCAGCAGCCAAGTGGGAAACATTCAGTACTTC
CDR3: CASSQVGNIQYF

V: TRBV19
size: .
J: TRBJ1-1
D: .
DNA: TGTGCCAGTAGCTTCAAAGTAGGCACTGAAGCTTTCTTT
CDR3: CASSFKVGTEAFF

V: TRBV25-1
size: .
J: TRBJ2-7
D: .
DNA: TGTGCCAGCAGTGAATGGGGAGGAAGAGGGGAGCAGTACTTC
CDR3: CASSEWGGRGEQYF

V: TRBV7-3
size: .
J: TRBJ2-1
D: .
DNA: TGTGCCAGCAGCTTAACGGCTATCAACAATGAGCAGTTCTTC
CDR3: CASSLTAINNEQFF

V: TRBV9
size: .
J: TRBJ2-3
D: TRBD2
DNA: TGTGCCAGCAGCAAATGGGTGGGAGGGCCTCGGAGCACAGATACGCAGTATTTT
CDR3: CASSKWVGGPRSTDTQYF

V: TRBV11-2
size: .
J: TRBJ2-7
D: TRBD2
DNA: TGTGCCAGCAGCTACACTAGCGGGAAGACCTACGAGCAGTACTTC
CDR3: CASSYTSGKTYEQYF

V: TRBV11-2
size: .
J: TRBJ1-2
D: .
DNA: TGTGCCAGCAGCTTAGGAGGAGGGCAGGGCTATGGCTACACCTTC
CDR3: CASSLGGGQGYGYTF

V: TRBV2
size: .
J: TRBJ2-4
D: .
DNA: TGTGCCAGCAGAACAGGTGTCGACATTCAGTACTTC
CDR3: CASRTGVDIQYF

V: TRBV10-3
size: many
J: TRBJ2-7
D: TRBD2
DNA: TGTGCCATCAGTGAACAATTGATAGCGGGAGTCTACGAGCAGTACTTC
CDR3: CAISEQLIAGVYEQYF

V: TRBV6-6
size: .
J: TRBJ2-1
D: .
DNA: TGTGCCAGCAGTTACGGGGGGCCCGGCAATGAGCAGTTCTTC
CDR3: CASSYGGPGNEQFF

V: TRBV11-3
size: .
J: TRBJ2-5
D: TRBD1
DNA: TGTGCCAGCAGCTCTCCCGCCGGGACAGGGCGTGAGACCCAGTACTTC
CDR3: CASSSPAGTGRETQYF

V: TRBV15
size: .
J: TRBJ1-1
D: .
DNA: TGTGCCACCAGCAGAGGGGGAGGCTCCCGAGGTGAAGCTTTCTTT
CDR3: CATSRGGGSRGEAFF

V: TRBV7-2
size: many
J: TRBJ2-7
D: TRBD1
DNA: TGTGCCAGCAGCACCCGGGACAGGGGGCTCGAGCAGTACTTC
CDR3: CASSTRDRGLEQYF

V: TRBV4-3
size: .
J: TRBJ2-3
D: TRBD2
DNA: TGCGCCAGCAGCCAAGATCTGCGCGGGAGTGTAGATACGCAGTATTTT
CDR3: CASSQDLRGSVDTQYF

V: TRBV7-3
size: .
J: TRBJ2-5
D: .
DNA: TGTGCCAGCAGCCCTAGCCGGTCCGAAGAGACCCAGTACTTC
CDR3: CASSPSRSEETQYF

V: TRBV11-1
size: .
J: TRBJ1-1
D: .
DNA: TGTACCAGCAGCGGAGGACAGACAGCTCTCATGAACACTGAAGCTTTCTTT
CDR3: CTSSGGQTALMNTEAFF

V: TRBV6-1
size: once
J: TRBJ2-3
D: .
DNA: TGTGCCAGCAGTGACCCGGGAAGGGGGACGCGGACAGATACGCAGTATTTT
CDR3: CASSDPGRGTRTDTQYF

V: TRBV6-5
size: .
J: TRBJ2-3
D: .
DNA: TGTGCCAGCAGTTACTCTTTCACTAGCCCAGATACGCAGTATTTT
CDR3: CASSYSFTSPDTQYF

V: TRBV30
size: .
J: TRBJ2-1
D: TRBD1
DNA: TGTGCCTGGCGGATGACAGGGGTTCGGTTCAATGAGCAGTTCTTC
CDR3: CAWRMTGVRFNEQFF

V: TRBV7-3
size: .
J: TRBJ2-7
D: TRBD2
DNA: TGTGCCAGCAGTCCCAGCGGGAGCTACGAGCAGTACTTC
CDR3: CASSPSGSYEQYF

V: TRBV5-1
size: .
J: TRBJ1-4
D: .
DNA: TGCGCCAGCAGCTCCCAGTCAGACCTTAATGAAAAACTGTTTTTT
CDR3: CASSSQSDLNEKLFF

V: TRBV11-2
size: .
J: TRBJ2-5
D: .
DNA: TGTGCCAGCAGCTTAGATTTGGCAGGGTTTGAGACCCAGTACTTC
CDR3: CASSLDLAGFETQYF

V: TRBV5-1
size: .
J: TRBJ1-1
D: .
DNA: TGCGCCAGCAGCAGTTCGGGACACGGGACCACTGAAGCTTTCTTT
CDR3: CASSSSGHGTTEAFF

V: TRBV11-1
size: few
J: TRBJ1-6
D: .
DNA: TGTGCCAGCAGCTTAGAGCAGAATTCACCCCTCCACTTT
CDR3: CASSLEQNSPLHF

V: TRBV5-1
size: once
J: TRBJ2-7
D: .
DNA: TGCGCCAGCAGCTCCCCGGCAGGGCCCAACGAGCAGTACTTC
CDR3: CASSSPAGPNEQYF

V: TRBV4-2
size: .
J: TRBJ2-4
D: TRBD2
DNA: TGTGCCAGCAGCCAAGATCTTGGGATAGCGGGAGACATTCAGTACTTC
CDR3: CASSQDLGIAGDIQYF

V: TRBV7-2
size: .
J: TRBJ2-5
D: .
DNA: TGTGCCAGCAGCGCGGGCGTGGGTCCCGGGCAAGAGACCCAGTACTTC
CDR3: CASSAGVGPGQETQYF

V: TRBV20-1
size: .
J: TRBJ1-1
D: .
DNA: TGCAGTGCTGTACAGAACACTGAAGCTTTCTTT
CDR3: CSAVQNTEAFF

V: TRBV30
size: .
J: TRBJ1-1
D: TRBD1
DNA: TGTGCCTGGGGGACAGGGGGACCTGAAGCTTTCTTT
CDR3: CAWGTGGPEAFF

V: TRBV5-8
size: few
J: TRBJ2-1
D: TRBD2
DNA: TGTGCCAGCAGCACGTTTAGCGGGTGGGCCGGCTCCTACAATGAGCAGTTCTTC
CDR3: CASSTFSGWAGSYNEQFF

V: TRBV28
size: .
J: TRBJ2-1
D: .
DNA: TGTGCCAGCAGTTCGACCTACAATGAGCAGTTCTTC
CDR3: CASSSTYNEQFF

V: TRBV27
size: many
J: TRBJ1-4
D: TRBD1
DNA: TGTGCCAGCAGTTGGCAGGGGGATGAAAAACTGTTTTTT
CDR3: CASSWQGDEKLFF

V: TRBV6-6
size: .
J: TRBJ1-5
D: .
DNA: TGTGCCAGCAGTTACGTCCAGGAACCCAATCAGCCCCAGCATTTT
CDR3: CASSYVQEPNQPQHF

V: TRBV7-9
size: .
J: TRBJ2-3
D: TRBD2
DNA: TGTGCCAGCAGCTTAGTGGCGGGAGGAGGAGTCACAGATACGCAGTATTTT
CDR3: CASSLVAGGGVTDTQYF

V: TRBV27
size: once
J: TRBJ2-1
D: .
DNA: TGTGCCAGCAGTTTACTTCGGGTGAGCTCCTACAATGAGCAGTTCTTC
CDR3: CASSLLRVSSYNEQFF

V: TRBV29-1
size: .
J: TRBJ1-2
D: .
DNA: TGCAGCGTTGAAGGACGGGACATGAGTGGCTACACCTTC
CDR3: CSVEGRDMSGYTF

V: TRBV18
size: few
J: TRBJ2-7
D: TRBD2
DNA: TGTGCCAGCTCTCTCGGGACTAGCGGGAGTTCCTACGAGCAGTACTTC
CDR3: CASSLGTSGSSYEQYF

V: TRBV9
size: .
J: TRBJ1-2
D: .
DNA: TGTGCCAGCAGCGTAGGCGGGGCGGGGGTCCACTATGGCTACACCTTC
CDR3: CASSVGGAGVHYGYTF